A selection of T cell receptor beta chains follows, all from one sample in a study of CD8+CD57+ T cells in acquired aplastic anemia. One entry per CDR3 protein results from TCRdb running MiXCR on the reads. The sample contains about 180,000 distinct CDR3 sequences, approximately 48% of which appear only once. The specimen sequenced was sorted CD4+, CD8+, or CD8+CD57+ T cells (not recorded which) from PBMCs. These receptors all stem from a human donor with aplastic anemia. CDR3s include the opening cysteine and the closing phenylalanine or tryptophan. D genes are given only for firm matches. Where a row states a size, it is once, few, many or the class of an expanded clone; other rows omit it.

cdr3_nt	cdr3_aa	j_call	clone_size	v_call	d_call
TGCAGTGCTAGGCCCGGGGAGGGTAACTATGGCTACACCTTC	CSARPGEGNYGYTF	TRBJ1-2	many	TRBV20-1	-
TGTGCCATCAGTATGACACAAAATAATTCACCCCTCCACTTT	CAISMTQNNSPLHF	TRBJ1-6	few	TRBV10-3	-
TGTGCCAGCAGCACCGCAGCGGGGACAACAGATACGCAGTATTTT	CASSTAAGTTDTQYF	TRBJ2-3	-	TRBV11-2	-
TGTGCCACCAGCAGAGATTTGGGAGGGTATACTGAAGCTTTCTTT	CATSRDLGGYTEAFF	TRBJ1-1	-	TRBV15	-
TGCGCCAGTCATAACCTTTTCGGGACAGGGAACACCGGGGAGCTGTTTTTT	CASHNLFGTGNTGELFF	TRBJ2-2	-	TRBV10-1	TRBD1
TGCAGTTGGGCGGGGGCAGACAATGAGCAGTTCTTC	CSWAGADNEQFF	TRBJ2-1	few	TRBV20-1	-
TGTGCCAGCAGCTTACAGGGGGCCATCTTGGGGGAGCAGTACTTC	CASSLQGAILGEQYF	TRBJ2-7	-	TRBV7-8	TRBD1
TGTGCCAGCAGTTACCCAATCCGCTTAAGGACAGAGACGAATGAAAAACTGCTTTTT	CASSYPIRLRTETNEKLLF	TRBJ1-4	-	TRBV6-5	-
TGTGCCAGTAGTATCTACAGGGAGGCTAATCAGCCCCAGCATTTT	CASSIYREANQPQHF	TRBJ1-5	-	TRBV19	-
TGTGCCAGCAGCTTAGGACAACGGGGGGGCAGAAAAGAGACCCAGTACTTC	CASSLGQRGGRKETQYF	TRBJ2-5	-	TRBV7-6	TRBD2
TGTGCCAGCAGCTCCGGACAGGTCTCCTACGGTCTCGGGGAGCTGTTTTTT	CASSSGQVSYGLGELFF	TRBJ2-2	few	TRBV5-6	TRBD1
TGTGCCAGTAGTATCCGGGTACTCAGGCAAGAGACCCAGTACTTC	CASSIRVLRQETQYF	TRBJ2-5	-	TRBV19	-
TGTGCCACCAGTGCTCAGGACAGGGGTGAGCAGTTCTTC	CATSAQDRGEQFF	TRBJ2-1	few	TRBV24-1	TRBD1
TGCGCCAGCAGCCAAGAGGGGGTAGCGGGAGCTTTCTTT	CASSQEGVAGAFF	TRBJ1-1	many	TRBV4-1	-
TGCAGTGCTAAGGGTAGCGGGGTGGGTGGTAGCACAGATACGCAGTATTTT	CSAKGSGVGGSTDTQYF	TRBJ2-3	-	TRBV20-1	TRBD2
TGCAGTGCAAGGGGACACAACACCGGGGAGCTGTTTTTT	CSARGHNTGELFF	TRBJ2-2	-	TRBV20-1	-
TGTGCCAGCAGCTCGGGGACAGGCCTCACGAATACGCAGTATTTT	CASSSGTGLTNTQYF	TRBJ2-3	-	TRBV11-1	TRBD1
TGTGCCAGCAGGGGAGTTGGCCTCAATGAGCAGTTCTTC	CASRGVGLNEQFF	TRBJ2-1	-	TRBV2	-
TGTGCCAGCAGTTCTGCCGGGACTAGCGGGTCAGATACGCAGTATTTT	CASSSAGTSGSDTQYF	TRBJ2-3	many	TRBV6-2/TRBV6-3	TRBD2
TGCAGTGCCCCTGACAGTATCTATGGCTACACCTTC	CSAPDSIYGYTF	TRBJ1-2	-	TRBV20-1	-
TGCAGCGTCGAGACAGACAACACTGAAGCTTTCTTT	CSVETDNTEAFF	TRBJ1-1	-	TRBV29-1	-
TGTGCCTGCACTACGACAGCTTCGCCCCTCCACTTT	CACTTTASPLHF	TRBJ1-6	-	TRBV6-1	-
TGCAGTGCAAGCGGGGGTATAAAGAAGTCACCCCTCCACTTT	CSASGGIKKSPLHF	TRBJ1-6	-	TRBV20-1	-